A selection of T cell receptor beta chains follows, all from one sample in a study of blood T cell repertoires in COVID-19. Method: immunoSEQ multiplex PCR; TCRdb's copy keeps in-frame clones and lacks some. The sample yields some 250,000 clones, approximately 85% seen once. Sequenced: PBMCs or T cells enriched from blood (not recorded which). The receptors stem from a woman in her forties or fifties who had recovered from COVID-19. The CDR3 runs from the conserved cysteine through the conserved F or W. D genes are given only for firm matches. The size of a clone is reported for some rows only, either as once, few or many, or as a class for expanded clones.

>TRBJ1-5|TRBV28|NA|NA
TGTGCCAGCAGCCCTCGGGGGGATAGGCCCCAGCATTTT
CASSPRGDRPQHF
>TRBJ1-3|TRBV19|NA|few
TGTGCCAGTAGTTTTCAGGGAACTTTCTCTGGAAACACCATATATTTT
CASSFQGTFSGNTIYF
>TRBJ1-1|TRBV11-1|NA|NA
TGTGCCAGCAGCATGGACACACTGAACACTGAAGCTTTCTTT
CASSMDTLNTEAFF
>TRBJ2-7|TRBV5-1|TRBD2|NA
TGCGCCAGCAGCTCGCGACTAGCGGGAGCTGTCGAGCAGTACTTC
CASSSRLAGAVEQYF
>TRBJ1-4|TRBV19|TRBD1|NA
TGTGCCAGTAGTATGCGACAGGGAAATGAAAAACTGTTTTTT
CASSMRQGNEKLFF
>TRBJ2-2|TRBV20-1|TRBD2|NA
TGCAGTGCTAGTTACTGGGGTAGCGGGCCAGAAACCGGGGAGCTGTTTTTT
CSASYWGSGPETGELFF
>TRBJ2-2|TRBV5-1|TRBD1|NA
TGCGCCAGCAGCCTGGACAGGGGGCTATGGGAGCTGTTTTTT
CASSLDRGLWELFF
>TRBJ2-1|TRBV9|NA|NA
TGTGCCAGCAGCGTAGTTGCGGGAAGCCACAATGAGCAGTTCTTC
CASSVVAGSHNEQFF
>TRBJ1-5|TRBV28|NA|NA
TGTGCCAGCAGTTCGGAGGATCCTAGGCCCCAGCATTTT
CASSSEDPRPQHF
>TRBJ2-7|TRBV15|TRBD2|NA
TGTGCCACCAGCAGCAATACCCTTCTAGCGGCGGCCAAGTTC
CATSSNTLLAAAKF
>TRBJ2-1|TRBV5-1|TRBD2|NA
TGCGCCAGCAGTTCCGGGACTAGCGGCTATTACAATGAGCAGTTCTTC
CASSSGTSGYYNEQFF
>TRBJ1-5|TRBV3-1/TRBV3-2|NA|NA
TGTGCCAGCAGCCAAGGAAGGGGTGGCAATCAGCCCCAGCATTTT
CASSQGRGGNQPQHF
>TRBJ1-1|TRBV12-3/TRBV12-4|NA|NA
TGTGCCAGCAGAGGGGGAGGGACTGAAGCTTTCTTT
CASRGGGTEAFF
>TRBJ2-2|TRBV2|TRBD2|NA
TGTGCCAGCAGCGGGGGGGGAGCGTGGCCAAGGACCGGGGAGCTGTTTTTT
CASSGGGAWPRTGELFF
>TRBJ2-7|TRBV11-3|NA|NA
TGTGCCAGCAGCGGAATAGGCCTCTGGCGGGACAGCTCCTACGAGCAGTACTTC
CASSGIGLWRDSSYEQYF